This T cell receptor (beta chain) was captured in a study of blood T cells in healthy people across ages. A second roughly 6 to 12 cycle PCR used barcoded and J-beta primers. TCRdb independently ran MiXCR on the 5' RACE reads; one entry per CDR3 protein. The sample consists of roughly 800,000 distinct CDR3 sequences, under 30% of them appearing once. Between the trimmed V and J ends, which lost 8 bases and 0 bases, there was a span of 15 bases. This CDR3 is built from 14 residues. Germline V gene sequence: CDR1 SGHDT, CDR2 YYEEEE. The data were also submitted as part of a second study, on T cells of mothers and their children. That source reports: Extraction yielded RNA that went, in full, into cDNA synthesis at around 1.6 ug per 15 ul.

This TCR was sampled from a boy between 10 and 17 years old in good health. The material sequenced was blood. The chain is built from TRBV5-6 and TRBJ2-7, with unresolved D. This CDR3 reads CARLGGRPSYEQYF. In DNA, the CDR3 is TGTGCCAGACTCGGCGGCCGTCCCTCCTACGAGCAGTACTTC.